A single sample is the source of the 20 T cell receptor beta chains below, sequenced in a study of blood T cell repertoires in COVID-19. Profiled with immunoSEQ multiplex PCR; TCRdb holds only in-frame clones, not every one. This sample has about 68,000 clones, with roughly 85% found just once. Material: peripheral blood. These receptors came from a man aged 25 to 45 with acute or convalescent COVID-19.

The CDR3 is CASSQGSLGYGYTF. Written as DNA, the CDR3 is TGCGCCAGCAGCCAAGGGAGTCTGGGCTATGGCTACACCTTC. The chain is built from TRBV4-1 and TRBJ1-2; no definite D call. Trimming left V 1 base short and J 4 bases short, with 10 bases between. This CDR3 has 14 residues. Germline CDR1 reads MGHRA; CDR2 reads YSYEKL.

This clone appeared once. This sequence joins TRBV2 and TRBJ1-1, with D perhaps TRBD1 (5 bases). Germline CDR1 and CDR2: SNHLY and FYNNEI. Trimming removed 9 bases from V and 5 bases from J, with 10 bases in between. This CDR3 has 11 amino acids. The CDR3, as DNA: TGTGCCAGGGGAGGGGAGACTGAAGCTTTCTTT. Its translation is CARGGETEAFF.

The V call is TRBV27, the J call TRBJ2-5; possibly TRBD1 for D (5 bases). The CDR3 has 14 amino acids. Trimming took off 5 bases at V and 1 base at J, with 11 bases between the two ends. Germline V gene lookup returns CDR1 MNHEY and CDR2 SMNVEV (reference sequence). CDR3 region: CASSPRTIQETQYF. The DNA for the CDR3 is TGTGCCAGCAGTCCCCGGACAATCCAAGAGACCCAGTACTTC.

The CDR3 coding sequence is TGTGCCAGCAGCCCCGGGACTAGCGGTTGGCCCTACGAGCAGTACTTC. Translation gives CASSPGTSGWPYEQYF. The rearrangement links TRBV3-1 (or the pseudogene TRBV3-2) to TRBJ2-7, with 11 bases that match TRBD2. Trimming at V came to 4 bases and at J to 2 bases, leaving 7 bases not matched to a gene. The CDR3 has 16 residues. Germline CDR1 is LGHDT and CDR2 is YNNKEL (reference sequence).

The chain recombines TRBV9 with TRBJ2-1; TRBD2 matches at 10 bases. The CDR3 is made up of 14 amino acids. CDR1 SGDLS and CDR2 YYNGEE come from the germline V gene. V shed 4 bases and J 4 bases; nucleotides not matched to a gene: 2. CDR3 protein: CASSPTSGYNEQFF. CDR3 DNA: TGTGCCAGCAGCCCGACTAGCGGGTACAATGAGCAGTTCTTC.

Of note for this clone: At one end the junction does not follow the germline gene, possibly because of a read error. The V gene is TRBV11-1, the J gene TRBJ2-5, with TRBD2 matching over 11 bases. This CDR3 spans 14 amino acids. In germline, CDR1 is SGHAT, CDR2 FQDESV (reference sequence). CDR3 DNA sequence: TGTGCCAGCACCTTACTAGCGGGAGTTGAGACCCAGTACTTC. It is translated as CASTLLAGVETQYF.

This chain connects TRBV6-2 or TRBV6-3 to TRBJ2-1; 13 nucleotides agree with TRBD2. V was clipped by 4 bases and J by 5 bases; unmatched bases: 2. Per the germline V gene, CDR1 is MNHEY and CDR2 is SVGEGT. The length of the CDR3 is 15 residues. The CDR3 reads CASSLTSGRNNEQFF. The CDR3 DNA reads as TGTGCCAGCAGTTTGACTAGCGGGAGGAACAATGAGCAGTTCTTC.

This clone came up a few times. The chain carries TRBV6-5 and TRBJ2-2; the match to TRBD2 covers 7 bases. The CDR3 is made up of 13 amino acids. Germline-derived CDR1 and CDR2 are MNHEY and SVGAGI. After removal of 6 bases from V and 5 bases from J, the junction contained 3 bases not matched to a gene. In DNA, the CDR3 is TGTGCCAGCAGACTAGCGAGGACCGGGGAGCTGTTTTTT. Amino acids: CASRLARTGELFF.

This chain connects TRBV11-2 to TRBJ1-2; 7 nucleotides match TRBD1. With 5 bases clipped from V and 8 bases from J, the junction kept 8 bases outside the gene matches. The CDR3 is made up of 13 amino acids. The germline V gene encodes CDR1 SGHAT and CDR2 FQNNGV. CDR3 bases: TGTGCCAGCAGCGAACAGGGGACGGGCGGCTACACCTTC. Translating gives CASSEQGTGGYTF. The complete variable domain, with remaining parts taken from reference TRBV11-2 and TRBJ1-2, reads EAGVAQSPRYKIIEKRQSVAFWCNPISGHATLYWYQQILGQGPKLLIQFQNNGVVDDSQLPKDRFSAERLKGVDSTLKIQPAKLEDSAVYLCASSEQGTGGYTFGSGTRLTVV.

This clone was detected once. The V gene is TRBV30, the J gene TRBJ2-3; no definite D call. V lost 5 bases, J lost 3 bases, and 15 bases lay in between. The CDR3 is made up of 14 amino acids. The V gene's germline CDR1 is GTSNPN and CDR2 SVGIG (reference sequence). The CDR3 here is CAWGIRSRTDTQYF. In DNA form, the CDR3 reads TGTGCCTGGGGGATTAGATCGAGGACAGATACGCAGTATTTT.

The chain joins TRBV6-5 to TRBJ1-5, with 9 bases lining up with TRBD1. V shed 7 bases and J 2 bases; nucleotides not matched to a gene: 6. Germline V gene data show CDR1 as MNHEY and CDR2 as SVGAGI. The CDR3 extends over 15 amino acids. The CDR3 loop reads CASTLDRGGNQPQHF. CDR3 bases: TGTGCCAGCACCTTGGACAGGGGAGGCAATCAGCCCCAGCATTTT.

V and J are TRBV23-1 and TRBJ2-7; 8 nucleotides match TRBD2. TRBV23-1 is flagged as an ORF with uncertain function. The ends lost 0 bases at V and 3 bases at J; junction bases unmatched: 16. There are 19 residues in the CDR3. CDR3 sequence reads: CASSQSNREETSGYYEQYF. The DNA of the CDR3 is TGCGCCAGCAGTCAATCGAACAGGGAGGAAACTAGCGGATACTACGAGCAGTACTTC.

CDR3 sequence: CASSPEGNQPQHF. DNA for the CDR3: TGTGCCAGCAGCCCTGAGGGCAATCAGCCCCAGCATTTT. V gene TRBV7-2 combines with J gene TRBJ1-5; D gene ambiguous. Germline loops: CDR1 SGHTA, CDR2 FQGNSA. Between the trimmed V and J ends, which lost 5 bases and 2 bases, there was a span of 7 bases. The CDR3 sequence is 13 residues long.

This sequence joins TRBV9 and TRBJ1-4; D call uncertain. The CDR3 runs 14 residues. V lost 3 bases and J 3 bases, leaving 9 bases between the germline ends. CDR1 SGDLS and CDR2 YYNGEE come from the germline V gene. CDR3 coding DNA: TGTGCCAGCAGCGGCGGAGGACCTAATGAAAAACTGTTTTTT. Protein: CASSGGGPNEKLFF.

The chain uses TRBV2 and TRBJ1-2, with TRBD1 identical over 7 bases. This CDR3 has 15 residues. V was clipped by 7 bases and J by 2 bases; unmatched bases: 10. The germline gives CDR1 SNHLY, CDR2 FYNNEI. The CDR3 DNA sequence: TGTGCCAGCAAAAGGACAGGCGAGGGGAACTATGGCTACACCTTC. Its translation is CASKRTGEGNYGYTF. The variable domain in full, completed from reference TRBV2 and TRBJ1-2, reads EPEVTQTPSHQVTQMGQEVILRCVPISNHLYFYWYRQILGQKVEFLVSFYNNEISEKSEIFDDQFSVERPDGSNFTLKIRSTKLEDSAMYFCASKRTGEGNYGYTFGSGTRLTVV.

The CDR3 loop reads CASKTRGGQPQHF. Written as DNA, the CDR3 is TGTGCCAGCAAGACCAGGGGCGGCCAGCCCCAGCATTTT. The chain combines TRBV28 with TRBJ1-5, with a weak D call TRBD1 (6 bases). Germline CDR1 MDHEN, CDR2 SYDVKM. V dropped 7 bases and J dropped 7 bases, with 14 bases sitting between them. The CDR3 has 13 amino acids. Supplemented by reference TRBV28 and TRBJ1-5, the full variable domain reads DVKVTQSSRYLVKRTGEKVFLECVQDMDHENMFWYRQDPGLGLRLIYFSYDVKMKEKGDIPEGYSVSREKKERFSLILESASTNQTSMYLCASKTRGGQPQHFGDGTRLSIL.

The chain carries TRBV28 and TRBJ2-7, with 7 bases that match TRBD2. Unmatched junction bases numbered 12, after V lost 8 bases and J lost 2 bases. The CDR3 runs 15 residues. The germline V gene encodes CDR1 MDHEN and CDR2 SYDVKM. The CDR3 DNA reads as TGTGCCAGCTACTCCGGGGGGACTACAACCTACGAGCAGTACTTC. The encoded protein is CASYSGGTTTYEQYF.

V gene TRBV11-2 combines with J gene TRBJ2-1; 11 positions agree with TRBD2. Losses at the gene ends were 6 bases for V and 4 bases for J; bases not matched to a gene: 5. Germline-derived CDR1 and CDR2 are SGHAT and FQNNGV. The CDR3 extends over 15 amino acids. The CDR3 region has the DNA TGTGCCAGCAGATCCATAGCGGGAGGGTACAATGAGCAGTTCTTC. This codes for CASRSIAGGYNEQFF.

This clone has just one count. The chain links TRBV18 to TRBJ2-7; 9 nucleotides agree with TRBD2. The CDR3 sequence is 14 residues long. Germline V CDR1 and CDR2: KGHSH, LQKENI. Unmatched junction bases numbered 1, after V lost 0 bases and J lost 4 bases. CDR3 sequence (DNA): TGTGCCAGCTCACCACCTAGCGGGAGTTACGAGCAGTACTTC. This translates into CASSPPSGSYEQYF.

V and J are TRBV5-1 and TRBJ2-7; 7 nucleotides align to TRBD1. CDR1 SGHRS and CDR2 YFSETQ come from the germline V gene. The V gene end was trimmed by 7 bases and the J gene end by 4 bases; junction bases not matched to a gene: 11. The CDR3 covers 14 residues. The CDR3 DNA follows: TGCGCCAGCGGAACCAACCAGGGGGAATACGAGCAGTACTTC. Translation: CASGTNQGEYEQYF.